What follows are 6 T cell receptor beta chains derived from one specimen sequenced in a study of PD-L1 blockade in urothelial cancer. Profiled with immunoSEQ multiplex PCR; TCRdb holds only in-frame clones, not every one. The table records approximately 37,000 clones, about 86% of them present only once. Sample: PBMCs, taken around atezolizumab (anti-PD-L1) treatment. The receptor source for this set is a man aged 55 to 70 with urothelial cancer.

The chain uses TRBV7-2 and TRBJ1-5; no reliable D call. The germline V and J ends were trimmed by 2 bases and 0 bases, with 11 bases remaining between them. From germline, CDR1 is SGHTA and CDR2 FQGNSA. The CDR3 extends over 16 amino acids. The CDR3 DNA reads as TGTGCCAGCAGCTTATATGGCTCCGATAGCAATCAGCCCCAGCATTTT. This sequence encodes CASSLYGSDSNQPQHF.

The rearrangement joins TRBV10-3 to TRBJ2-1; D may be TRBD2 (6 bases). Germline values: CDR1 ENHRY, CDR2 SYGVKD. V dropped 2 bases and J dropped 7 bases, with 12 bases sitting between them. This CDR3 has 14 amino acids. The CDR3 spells CAISEPLAENEQFF. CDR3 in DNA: TGTGCCATCAGTGAGCCTTTAGCGGAGAATGAGCAGTTCTTC.

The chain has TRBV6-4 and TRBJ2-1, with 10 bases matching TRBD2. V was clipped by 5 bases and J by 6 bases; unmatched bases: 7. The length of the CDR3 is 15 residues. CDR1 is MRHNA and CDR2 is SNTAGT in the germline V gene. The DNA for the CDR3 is TGTGCCAGCAGTTTAAGCGGGGGGGCGGGCAATGAGCAGTTCTTC. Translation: CASSLSGGAGNEQFF.

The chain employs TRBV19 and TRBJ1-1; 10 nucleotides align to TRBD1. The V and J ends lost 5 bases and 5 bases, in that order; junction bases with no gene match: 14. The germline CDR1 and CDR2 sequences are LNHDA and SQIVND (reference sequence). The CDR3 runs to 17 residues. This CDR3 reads CASSPLGQGGSGTEAFF. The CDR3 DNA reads TGTGCCAGTAGTCCACTCGGACAGGGGGGAAGTGGAACTGAAGCTTTCTTT.

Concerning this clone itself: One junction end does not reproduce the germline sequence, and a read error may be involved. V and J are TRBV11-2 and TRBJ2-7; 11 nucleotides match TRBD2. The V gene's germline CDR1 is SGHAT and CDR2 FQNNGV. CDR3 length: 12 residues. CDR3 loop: CASSLGTSGKWF. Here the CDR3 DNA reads TGTGCCAGCAGCCTCGGGACTAGCGGCAAGTGGTTC.

The CDR3 DNA is TGCGCCAGCAGCTTGACCGGGAGTCACTACGAGCAGTACTTC. Its protein product is CASSLTGSHYEQYF. The chain couples TRBV5-1 to TRBJ2-7; perhaps TRBD2 as D (6 bases). This CDR3 contains 14 residues. CDR1 and CDR2 (germline): SGHRS, YFSETQ. Trimming cost V 1 base and J 3 bases, with 11 bases left between them.